This T cell receptor beta chain derives from a study of T-cell memory formation after mild COVID-19. The CDR3 has 17 residues. Germline V lookup: CDR1 SGHVS, CDR2 FNYEAQ. Trimming removed 1 base from V and 5 bases from J, with 19 bases in between. MiXCR, run by TCRdb on the 5' RACE reads, gives a single entry per CDR3 protein. The data hold roughly 240,000 distinct CDR3 sequences, with 15% observed a single time. This receptor was obtained from an adult woman who had mild COVID-19 (a few samples of this study predate the infection). Cell type and time point are not known. The specimen was PBMCs or a T cell subset sorted from them (not recorded which). V usage is TRBV7-6 and J usage is TRBJ2-3, with a weak D call TRBD1 (6 bases). The CDR3 protein is CASSLVSYTGQVDTQYF. CDR3 DNA sequence: TGTGCCAGCAGCTTAGTATCCTACACAGGGCAGGTAGATACGCAGTATTTT.